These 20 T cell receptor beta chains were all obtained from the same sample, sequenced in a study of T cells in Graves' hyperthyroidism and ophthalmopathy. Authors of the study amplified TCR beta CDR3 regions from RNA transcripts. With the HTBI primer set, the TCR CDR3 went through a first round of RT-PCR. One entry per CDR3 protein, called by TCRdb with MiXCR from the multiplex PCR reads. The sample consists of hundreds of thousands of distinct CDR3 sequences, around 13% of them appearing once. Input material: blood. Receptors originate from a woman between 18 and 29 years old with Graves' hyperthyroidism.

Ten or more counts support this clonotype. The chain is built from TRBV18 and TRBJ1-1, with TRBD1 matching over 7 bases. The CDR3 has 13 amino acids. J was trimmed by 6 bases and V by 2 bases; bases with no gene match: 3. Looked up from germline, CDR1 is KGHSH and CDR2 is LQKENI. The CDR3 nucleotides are TGTGCCAGCTCACCAGAGAGGGGGCCTGAAGCTTTCTTT. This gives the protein CASSPERGPEAFF.

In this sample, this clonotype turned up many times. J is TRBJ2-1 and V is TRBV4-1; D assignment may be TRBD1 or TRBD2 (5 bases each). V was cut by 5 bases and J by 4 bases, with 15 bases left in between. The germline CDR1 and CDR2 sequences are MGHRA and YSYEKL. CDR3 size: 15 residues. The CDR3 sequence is CASSFAGAQYNEQFF. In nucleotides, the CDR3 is TGCGCCAGCAGCTTTGCCGGGGCACAATACAATGAGCAGTTCTTC.

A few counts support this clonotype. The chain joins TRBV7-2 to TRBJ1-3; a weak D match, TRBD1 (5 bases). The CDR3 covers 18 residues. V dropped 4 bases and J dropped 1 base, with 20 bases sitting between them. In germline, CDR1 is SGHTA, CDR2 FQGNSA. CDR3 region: CASSSFSARRGSGNTIYF. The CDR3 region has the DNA TGTGCCAGCAGCTCCTTCTCAGCAAGGAGGGGTTCTGGAAACACCATATATTTT. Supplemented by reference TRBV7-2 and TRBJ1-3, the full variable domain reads GAGVSQSPSNKVTEKGKDVELRCDPISGHTALYWYRQSLGQGLEFLIYFQGNSAPDKSGLPSDRFSAERTGGSVSTLTIQRTQQEDSAVYLCASSSFSARRGSGNTIYFGEGSWLTVV.

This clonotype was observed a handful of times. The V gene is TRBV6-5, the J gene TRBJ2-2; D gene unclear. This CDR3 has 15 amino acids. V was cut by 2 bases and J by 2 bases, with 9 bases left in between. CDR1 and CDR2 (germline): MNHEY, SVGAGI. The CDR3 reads CASSYGIPNTGELFF. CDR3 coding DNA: TGTGCCAGCAGTTACGGGATACCCAACACCGGGGAGCTGTTTTTT.

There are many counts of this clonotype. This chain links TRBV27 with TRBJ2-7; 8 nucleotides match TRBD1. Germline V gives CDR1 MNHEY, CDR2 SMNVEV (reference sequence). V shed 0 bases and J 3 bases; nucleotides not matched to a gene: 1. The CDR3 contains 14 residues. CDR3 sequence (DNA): TGTGCCAGCAGTTTATCCAGGGGGCACTACGAGCAGTACTTC. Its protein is CASSLSRGHYEQYF.

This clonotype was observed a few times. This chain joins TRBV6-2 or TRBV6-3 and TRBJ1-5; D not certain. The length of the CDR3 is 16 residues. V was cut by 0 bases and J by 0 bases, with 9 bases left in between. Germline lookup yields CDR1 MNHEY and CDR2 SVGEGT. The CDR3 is CASSYSAGYSNQPQHF. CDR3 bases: TGTGCCAGCAGTTACTCGGCCGGGTATAGCAATCAGCCCCAGCATTTT.

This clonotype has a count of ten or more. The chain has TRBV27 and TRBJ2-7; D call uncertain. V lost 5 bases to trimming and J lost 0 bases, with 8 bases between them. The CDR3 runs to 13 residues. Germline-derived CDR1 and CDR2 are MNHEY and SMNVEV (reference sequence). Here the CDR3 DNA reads TGTGCCAGCAGTCAACGGCCCTCCTACGAGCAGTACTTC. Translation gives CASSQRPSYEQYF.

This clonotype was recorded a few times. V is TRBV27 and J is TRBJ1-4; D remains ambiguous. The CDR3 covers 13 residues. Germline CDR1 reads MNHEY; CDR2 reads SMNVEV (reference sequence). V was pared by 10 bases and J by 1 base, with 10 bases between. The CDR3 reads CATASLTNEKLFF. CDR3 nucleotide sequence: TGTGCCACGGCCAGCCTAACTAATGAAAAACTGTTTTTT. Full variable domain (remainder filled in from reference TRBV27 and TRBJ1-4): EAQVTQNPRYLITVTGKKLTVTCSQNMNHEYMSWYRQDPGLGLRQIYYSMNVEVTDKGDVPEGYKVSRKEKRNFPLILESPSPNQTSLYFCATASLTNEKLFFGSGTQLSVL.

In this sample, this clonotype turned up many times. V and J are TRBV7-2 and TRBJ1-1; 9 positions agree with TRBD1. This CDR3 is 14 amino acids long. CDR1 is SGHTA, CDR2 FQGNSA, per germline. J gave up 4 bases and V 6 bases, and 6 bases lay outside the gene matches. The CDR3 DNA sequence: TGTGCCAGCAGTGTACAGGGGGCGGGCACTGAAGCTTTCTTT. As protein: CASSVQGAGTEAFF.

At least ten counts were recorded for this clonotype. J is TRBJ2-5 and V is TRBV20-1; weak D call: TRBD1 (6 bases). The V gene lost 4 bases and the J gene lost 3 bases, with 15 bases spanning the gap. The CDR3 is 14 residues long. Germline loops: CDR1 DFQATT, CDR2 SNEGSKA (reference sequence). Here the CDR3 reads CSAIPIRGEETQYF. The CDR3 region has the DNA TGCAGTGCTATCCCTATCAGGGGCGAAGAGACCCAGTACTTC.

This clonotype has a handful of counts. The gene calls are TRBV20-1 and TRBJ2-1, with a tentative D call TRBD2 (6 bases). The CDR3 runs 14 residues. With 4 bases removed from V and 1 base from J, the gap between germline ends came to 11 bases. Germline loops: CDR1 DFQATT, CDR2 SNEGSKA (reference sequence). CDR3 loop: CSAKSGSSYNEQFF. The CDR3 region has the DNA TGCAGTGCTAAAAGCGGGTCGTCCTACAATGAGCAGTTCTTC.

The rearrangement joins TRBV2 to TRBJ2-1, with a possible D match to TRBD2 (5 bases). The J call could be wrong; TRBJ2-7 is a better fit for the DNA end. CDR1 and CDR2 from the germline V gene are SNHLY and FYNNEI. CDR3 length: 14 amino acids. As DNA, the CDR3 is TGTGCCAGCAGCTTTGAGGGATACTACAATGAGCAGTACTTC. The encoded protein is CASSFEGYYNEQYF.

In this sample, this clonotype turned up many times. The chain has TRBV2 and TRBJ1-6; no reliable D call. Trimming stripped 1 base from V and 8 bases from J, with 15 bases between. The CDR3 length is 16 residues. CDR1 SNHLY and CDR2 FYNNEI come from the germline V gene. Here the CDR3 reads CASSEVVRVNDSPLHF. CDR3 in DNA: TGTGCCAGCAGTGAAGTAGTTAGGGTAAACGATTCACCCCTCCACTTT. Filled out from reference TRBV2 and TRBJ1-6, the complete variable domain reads EPEVTQTPSHQVTQMGQEVILRCVPISNHLYFYWYRQILGQKVEFLVSFYNNEISEKSEIFDDQFSVERPDGSNFTLKIRSTKLEDSAMYFCASSEVVRVNDSPLHFGNGTRLTVT.

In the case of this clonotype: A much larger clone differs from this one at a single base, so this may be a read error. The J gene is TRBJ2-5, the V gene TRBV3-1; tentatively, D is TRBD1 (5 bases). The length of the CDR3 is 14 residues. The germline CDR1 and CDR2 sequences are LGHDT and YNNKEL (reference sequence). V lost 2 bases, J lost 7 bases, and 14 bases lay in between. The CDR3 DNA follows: TGTGCCAGCAGCCAACAGGGCAGTGGCGGGACCCAGTACTTC. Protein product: CASSQQGSGGTQYF.

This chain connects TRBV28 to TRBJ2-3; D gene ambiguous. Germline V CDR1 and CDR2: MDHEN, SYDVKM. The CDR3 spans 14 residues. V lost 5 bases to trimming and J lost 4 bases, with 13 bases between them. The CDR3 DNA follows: TGTGCCAGCAGTCCTGGATCGACTGCAGATACGCAGTATTTT. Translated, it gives CASSPGSTADTQYF. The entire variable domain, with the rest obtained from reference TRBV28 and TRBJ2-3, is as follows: DVKVTQSSRYLVKRTGEKVFLECVQDMDHENMFWYRQDPGLGLRLIYFSYDVKMKEKGDIPEGYSVSREKKERFSLILESASTNQTSMYLCASSPGSTADTQYFGPGTRLTVL.

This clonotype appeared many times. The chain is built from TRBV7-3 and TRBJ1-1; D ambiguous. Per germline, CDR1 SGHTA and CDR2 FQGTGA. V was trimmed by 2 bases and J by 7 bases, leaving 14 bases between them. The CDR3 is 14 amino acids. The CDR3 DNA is TGTGCCAGCAGCTTAGATCACGGGAGAGGTGAAGCTTTCTTT. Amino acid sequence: CASSLDHGRGEAFF. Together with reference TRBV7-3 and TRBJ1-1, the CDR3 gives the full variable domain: GAGVSQTPSNKVTEKGKYVELRCDPISGHTALYWYRQSLGQGPEFLIYFQGTGAADDSGLPNDRFFAVRPEGSVSTLKIQRTERGDSAVYLCASSLDHGRGEAFFGQGTRLTVV.

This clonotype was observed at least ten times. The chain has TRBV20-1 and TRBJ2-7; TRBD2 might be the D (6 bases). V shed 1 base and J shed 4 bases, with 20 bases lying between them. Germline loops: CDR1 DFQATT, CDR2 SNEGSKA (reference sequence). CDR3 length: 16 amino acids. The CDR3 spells CSARGVASATSYEQYF. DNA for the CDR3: TGCAGTGCTAGAGGGGTTGCTAGCGCAACGTCGTACGAGCAGTACTTC.

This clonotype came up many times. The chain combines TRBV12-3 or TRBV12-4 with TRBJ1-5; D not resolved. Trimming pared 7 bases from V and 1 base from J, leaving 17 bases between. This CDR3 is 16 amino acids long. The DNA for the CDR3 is TGTGCCAGCAACCCGAGGAGGCTTCGGAGCAATCAGCCCCAGCATTTT. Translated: CASNPRRLRSNQPQHF.

DNA of the CDR3: TGTGCCAGCAGTTTATGGACGGGGGGGAAAACAGATACGCAGTATTTT. Translating gives CASSLWTGGKTDTQYF. The chain is built from TRBV28 and TRBJ2-3; TRBD2 matches at 8 bases. V lost 0 bases and J lost 3; bases outside the gene matches: 5. This CDR3 is 16 amino acids long. The germline V gene has CDR1 MDHEN and CDR2 SYDVKM.

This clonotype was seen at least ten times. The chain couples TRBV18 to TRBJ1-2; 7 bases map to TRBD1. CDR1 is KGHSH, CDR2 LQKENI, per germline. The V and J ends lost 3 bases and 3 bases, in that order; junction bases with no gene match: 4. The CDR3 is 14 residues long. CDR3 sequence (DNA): TGTGCCAGCTCACCCTCAGGGGGTGACTATGGCTACACCTTC. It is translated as CASSPSGGDYGYTF. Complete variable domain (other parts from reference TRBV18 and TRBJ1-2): NAGVMQNPRHLVRRRGQEARLRCSPMKGHSHVYWYRQLPEEGLKFMVYLQKENIIDESGMPKERFSAEFPKEGPSILRIQQVVRGDSAAYFCASSPSGGDYGYTFGSGTRLTVV.